This T cell receptor (beta chain) was sequenced during a study of cytomegalovirus exposure and HLA in healthy donors. CDR3 length: 13 amino acids. V gave up 5 bases and J gave up 6 bases, with 14 bases separating them. The germline gives CDR1 SGHDT, CDR2 YYEEEE. Clones were sequenced by immunoSEQ multiplex PCR, and TCRdb holds only the in-frame ones, with some missing. The data show 180,000 or so clones, 65% to 90% seen once. The sequencing input was PBMCs. This clonotype was sampled from a woman between 25 and 40 years old in good health and CMV-seropositive. V usage is TRBV5-6 and J usage is TRBJ1-2, with TRBD1 as a possible D gene (6 bases). Here the CDR3 DNA reads TGTGCCAGCAGAACAGGGAGGGGCGATGGCTACACCTTC. It specifies CASRTGRGDGYTF.